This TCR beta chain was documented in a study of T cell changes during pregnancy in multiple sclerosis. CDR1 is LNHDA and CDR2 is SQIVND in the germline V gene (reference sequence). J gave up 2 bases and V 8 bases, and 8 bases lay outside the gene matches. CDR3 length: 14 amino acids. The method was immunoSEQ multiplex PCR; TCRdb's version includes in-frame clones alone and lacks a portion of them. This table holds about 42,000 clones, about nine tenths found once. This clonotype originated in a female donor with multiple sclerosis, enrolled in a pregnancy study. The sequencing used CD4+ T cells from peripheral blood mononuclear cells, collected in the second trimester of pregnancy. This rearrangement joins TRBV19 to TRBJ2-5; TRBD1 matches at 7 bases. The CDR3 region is CASSMGQPQETQYF. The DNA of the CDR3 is TGTGCCAGTTCTATGGGACAGCCACAAGAGACCCAGTACTTC.